These 29 T cell receptor beta chains share one sample of origin, sequenced in a study of technical replicates of blood from a few donors. Produced via immunoSEQ multiplex PCR; TCRdb's table is partial and in-frame only. The table shows 100,000 or so clones, with 90% to 97% occurring only once. Sequenced sample: T cells isolated from PBMCs. The receptors here all came from a human donor in good health.

The rearrangement joins TRBV6-5 to TRBJ2-7; 7 nucleotides match TRBD2. V lost 4 bases to trimming and J lost 2 bases; unmatched junction nucleotides: 8. The germline gives CDR1 MNHEY, CDR2 SVGAGI. The CDR3 totals 15 residues. CDR3 nucleotide sequence: TGTGCCAGCAGTTCCTTCAGCGGGATGCCCTACGAGCAGTACTTC. Translating it yields CASSSFSGMPYEQYF.

The chain combines TRBV5-6 with TRBJ2-2, with D tentatively TRBD1 (6 bases). From germline, CDR1 is SGHDT and CDR2 YYEEEE. The length of the CDR3 is 16 residues. V lost 3 bases and J lost 4, with 16 bases in between. The chain's CDR3 is CASSWTRGETTGELFF. The CDR3 DNA sequence: TGTGCCAGCAGCTGGACCAGGGGCGAGACCACCGGGGAGCTGTTTTTT.

The CDR3 sequence is CAWSPPGRGQFF. The DNA of the CDR3 is TGTGCCTGGAGTCCCCCGGGGAGGGGGCAGTTCTTC. The chain combines TRBV30 with TRBJ2-1; 7 bases are shared with TRBD2. V lost 2 bases, J lost 12 bases, and 7 bases stayed unmatched. Germline-derived CDR1 and CDR2 are GTSNPN and SVGIG (reference sequence). This CDR3 contains 12 residues.

This chain joins TRBV11-3 and TRBJ1-1; 7 positions match TRBD1. V lost 5 bases and J lost 1; bases outside the gene matches: 7. The V gene's germline CDR1 is SGHNT and CDR2 YENEEA. The CDR3 is 15 amino acids. Here the CDR3 DNA reads TGTGCCAGCAGCACAGGGACAGAGAGGAACACTGAAGCTTTCTTT. It translates to CASSTGTERNTEAFF. Based on the CDR3 plus reference TRBV11-3 and TRBJ1-1, the full variable domain is EAGVVQSPRYKIIEKKQPVAFWCNPISGHNTLYWYLQNLGQGPELLIRYENEEAVDDSQLPKDRFSAERLKGVDSTLKIQPAELGDSAVYLCASSTGTERNTEAFFGQGTRLTVV.

The CDR3 protein is CASRMTSGVLDEQYF. CDR3 bases: TGTGCCAGCAGAATGACTAGCGGGGTTTTGGACGAGCAGTACTTC. This chain links TRBV11-2 with TRBJ2-7; 11 positions agree with TRBD2. Germline assignment: CDR1 SGHAT and CDR2 FQNNGV. J lost 5 bases, V lost 6 bases, and 9 bases had no gene match. This CDR3 comprises 15 residues.

The genes are TRBV5-4 and TRBJ2-7; D not certain. Trimming removed 0 bases at V and 4 bases at J, with 11 bases between. The CDR3 is made up of 14 amino acids. Germline CDR1 is SGHNT and CDR2 is YYREEE (reference sequence). The chain's CDR3 is CASSLGAIPYEQYF. Here the CDR3 DNA reads TGTGCCAGCAGCTTGGGGGCCATACCATACGAGCAGTACTTC.

The chain has TRBV30 and TRBJ1-1; a weak D match, TRBD1 (5 bases). Germline V CDR1 and CDR2: GTSNPN, SVGIG (reference sequence). The CDR3 has 12 residues. Deletions cut 5 bases from V and 3 bases from J, with 10 bases between. CDR3 DNA sequence: TGTGCCTGGGGGGGGGTGGACACTGAAGCTTTCTTT. It yields the protein CAWGGVDTEAFF.

This sequence joins TRBV6-5 and TRBJ1-1; 9 nucleotides align to TRBD1. V gave up 5 bases and J gave up 6 bases; unmatched junction bases: 7. Looked up from germline, CDR1 is MNHEY and CDR2 is SVGAGI. The CDR3 length is 14 residues. The CDR3 bases are TGTGCCAGCAGTGGGGGGACAGGGTGGGCTGAAGCTTTCTTT. It encodes CASSGGTGWAEAFF.

The rearrangement joins TRBV27 to TRBJ1-1, with a weak D call TRBD1 (6 bases). The V gene's germline CDR1 is MNHEY and CDR2 SMNVEV (reference sequence). There are 16 residues in the CDR3. V lost 7 bases and J lost 0, with 18 bases in between. The CDR3 loop is CASKRTAASLNTEAFF. CDR3 nucleotides: TGTGCCAGCAAGAGGACAGCCGCATCTTTGAACACTGAAGCTTTCTTT.

The chain recombines TRBV6-1 with TRBJ2-1, with a tentative D call TRBD1 (6 bases). CDR3 length equals 12 residues. V lost 11 bases and J 6 bases, leaving 14 bases between the germline ends. Germline CDR1 MNHNS, CDR2 SASEGT. The CDR3 sequence: CAGEGGRNEQFF. The CDR3 nucleotides read TGTGCCGGAGAAGGGGGTCGCAATGAGCAGTTCTTC.

The chain uses TRBV21-1 and TRBJ2-5; TRBD2, as called in the table, went unchecked against the DNA. TRBV21-1 is a recognized pseudogene. The CDR3 loop spans 20 amino acids. The CDR3, as DNA: TGTGCCAGCAGCAAAGCGCATACTAGCGGGAGGAGAGAGGAGCAAGAGACCCAGTACTTC. This encodes CASSKAHTSGRREEQETQYF.

The V gene is TRBV7-9, the J gene TRBJ1-2, with a possible D match to TRBD1 (6 bases). Germline V gene data show CDR1 as SEHNR and CDR2 as FQNEAQ (reference sequence). This CDR3 has 13 residues. V lost 7 bases to trimming and J lost 6 bases, with 15 bases between them. In DNA form, the CDR3 reads TGTGCCAGCACCGCGTTGGCAGGGGATGGCTACACCTTC. Encoded protein: CASTALAGDGYTF.

The chain uses TRBV15 and TRBJ1-1; no clear D gene. V was shortened by 3 bases and J by 3 bases, with 14 bases between the two germline ends. Germline-derived CDR1 and CDR2 are LNHNV and YYDKDF (reference sequence). The CDR3 covers 15 residues. The CDR3 DNA is TGTGCCACCAGCAGGCTCTGGGCCCCCGACACTGAAGCTTTCTTT. This codes for CATSRLWAPDTEAFF.

The J gene is TRBJ1-1, the V gene TRBV6-1; the D is unclear. The CDR3 consists of 14 residues. V lost 4 bases, J lost 0 bases, and 9 bases lay in between. CDR1 is MNHNS, CDR2 SASEGT, per germline. CDR3: CASSVNFLNTEAFF. The CDR3 DNA follows: TGTGCCAGCAGTGTAAACTTTTTGAACACTGAAGCTTTCTTT.

This clone occurred once. The V and J genes are TRBV30 and TRBJ1-5; D is ambiguous. V lost 0 bases and J 5 bases, leaving 8 bases between the germline ends. This CDR3 has 13 residues. From germline, CDR1 is GTSNPN and CDR2 SVGIG (reference sequence). The CDR3 DNA sequence: TGTGCCTGGAGTGTATGGCCTGATCAGCCCCAGCATTTT. Translating it yields CAWSVWPDQPQHF.

The rearrangement links TRBV10-2 to TRBJ2-1, with 9 bases fitting TRBD2. The length of the CDR3 is 14 residues. Unmatched junction bases numbered 0, after V lost 4 bases and J lost 2 bases. CDR1 is WSHSY and CDR2 is SAAADI in the germline V gene. The CDR3 DNA sequence: TGCGCCAGCAGTGGGACTAGCGCCTACAATGAGCAGTTCTTC. It encodes CASSGTSAYNEQFF.

This clone has just one count. The chain carries TRBV5-4 and TRBJ2-1, with a possible D match to TRBD2 (7 bases). The CDR3 spans 12 residues. Trimming took 4 bases from V and 15 from J, leaving 17 bases between them. Germline-derived CDR1 and CDR2 are SGHNT and YYREEE (reference sequence). The CDR3 DNA follows: TGTGCCAGCAGCCACTCGGGGGGCAGGCCGTTCTTC. The encoded protein is CASSHSGGRPFF. Full variable domain (remainder filled in from reference TRBV5-4 and TRBJ2-1): ETGVTQSPTHLIKTRGQQVTLRCSSQSGHNTVSWYQQALGQGPQFIFQYYREEENGRGNFPPRFSGLQFPNYSSELNVNALELDDSALYLCASSHSGGRPFFGPGTRLTVL.

The chain has TRBV7-2 and TRBJ2-7, with D possibly matching TRBD1 (6 bases). Germline V lookup: CDR1 SGHTA, CDR2 FQGNSA. The CDR3 is 15 residues long. V lost 1 base and J lost 4, with 14 bases in between. The CDR3 coding sequence is TGTGCCAGCAGCTTAGTTGGACAGAGATTTTACGAGCAGTACTTC. Translating gives CASSLVGQRFYEQYF.

The rearrangement links TRBV15 to TRBJ1-1; 7 bases align to TRBD1. The V gene end was trimmed by 5 bases and the J gene end by 3 bases; junction bases not matched to a gene: 9. Germline V CDR1 and CDR2: LNHNV, YYDKDF (reference sequence). This CDR3 has 15 residues. This CDR3 reads CATSGRTGGDTEAFF. CDR3 nucleotide sequence: TGTGCCACCAGCGGACGGACAGGAGGGGACACTGAAGCTTTCTTT.

The chain combines TRBV20-1 with TRBJ2-3; D not resolved. Per germline, CDR1 DFQATT and CDR2 SNEGSKA (reference sequence). CDR3 length equals 11 residues. Trimming took off 5 bases at V and 5 bases at J, with 8 bases between the two ends. The CDR3 nucleotides read TGCAGTGCTTTACCCGGAGATACGCAGTATTTT. It translates to CSALPGDTQYF.

This sequence joins TRBV7-2 and TRBJ2-7; 8 nucleotides agree with TRBD2. The germline V gene has CDR1 SGHTA and CDR2 FQGNSA. The trim removed 8 bases at V and 1 base at J, leaving 10 bases unmatched. The CDR3 sequence is 15 residues long. CDR3 in amino acids: CASCKESGSSYEQYF. The CDR3 bases are TGTGCCAGCTGCAAAGAAAGCGGGAGTTCCTACGAGCAGTACTTC.

J is TRBJ2-1 and V is TRBV27; 12 positions match TRBD2. The CDR3 covers 16 residues. Germline V CDR1 and CDR2: MNHEY, SMNVEV (reference sequence). After removal of 6 bases from V and 5 bases from J, the junction contained 8 bases not matched to a gene. CDR3 sequence: CASSPSLAGGHNEQFF. The CDR3, as DNA: TGTGCCAGCAGCCCATCACTAGCGGGAGGCCACAATGAGCAGTTCTTC.

The rearrangement joins TRBV4-2 to TRBJ2-6; possible D gene TRBD2, 6 bases. CDR3 length: 16 residues. Trimming shortened V by 0 bases and J by 2 bases, and 8 bases separated the two germline ends. Germline V gene lookup returns CDR1 LGHNA and CDR2 YNFKEQ. This chain's CDR3 is CASSQDGGTGANVLTF. In DNA, the CDR3 is TGTGCCAGCAGCCAAGATGGAGGGACTGGGGCCAACGTCCTGACTTTC.

The chain uses TRBV13 and TRBJ1-4; TRBD1 agrees at 9 bases. Germline CDR1 is PRHDT and CDR2 is FYEKMQ (reference sequence). The CDR3 sequence is 13 residues long. V lost 8 bases, J lost 7 bases, and 5 bases stayed unmatched. CDR3 nucleotides: TGTGCCAGCCGTAGGACAGGGGTTGAAAAACTGTTTTTT. Translated, it gives CASRRTGVEKLFF.

The chain has TRBV4-2 and TRBJ2-2; TRBD2 agrees at 7 bases. The germline V gene has CDR1 LGHNA and CDR2 YNFKEQ. The CDR3 runs 17 residues. The ends lost 3 bases at V and 5 bases at J; junction bases unmatched: 12. For the CDR3, the DNA is TGTGCCAGCAGCCAGAATAGGTGGGAGGGCGGGACCGGGGAGCTGTTTTTT. Encoded protein: CASSQNRWEGGTGELFF.

The chain carries TRBV5-1 and TRBJ1-2, with D possibly matching TRBD1 (6 bases). With 7 bases removed from V and 3 bases from J, the gap between germline ends came to 16 bases. This CDR3 comprises 14 residues. The germline gives CDR1 SGHRS, CDR2 YFSETQ. CDR3 in DNA: TGCGCCAGCTCGATTTCGACAGGCGACTATGGCTACACCTTC. Translating it yields CASSISTGDYGYTF. Variable domain in full (rest from reference TRBV5-1 and TRBJ1-2): KAGVTQTPRYLIKTRGQQVTLSCSPISGHRSVSWYQQTPGQGLQFLFEYFSETQRNKGNFPGRFSGRQFSNSRSEMNVSTLELGDSALYLCASSISTGDYGYTFGSGTRLTVV.

V and J are TRBV27 and TRBJ1-1, with D unresolved. V lost 2 bases and J lost 3, with 10 bases in between. In germline, CDR1 is MNHEY, CDR2 SMNVEV (reference sequence). The CDR3 sequence is 14 residues long. The CDR3 loop is CASSLGGLYTEAFF. CDR3 DNA sequence: TGTGCCAGCAGTTTAGGAGGGCTTTACACTGAAGCTTTCTTT.

The chain has TRBV7-2 and TRBJ1-1, with D unresolved. Between the trimmed V and J ends, which lost 5 bases and 4 bases, there was a span of 8 bases. CDR1 SGHTA and CDR2 FQGNSA come from the germline V gene. This CDR3 has 12 amino acids. CDR3 loop: CASSPTSTEAFF. The CDR3, as DNA: TGTGCCAGCAGCCCTACGAGCACTGAAGCTTTCTTT. The whole variable domain, remainder taken from reference TRBV7-2 and TRBJ1-1, is GAGVSQSPSNKVTEKGKDVELRCDPISGHTALYWYRQSLGQGLEFLIYFQGNSAPDKSGLPSDRFSAERTGGSVSTLTIQRTQQEDSAVYLCASSPTSTEAFFGQGTRLTVV.

J is TRBJ1-4 and V is TRBV28; D remains ambiguous. Trimming pared 3 bases from V and 13 bases from J, leaving 9 bases between. The CDR3 has 11 residues. In germline, CDR1 is MDHEN, CDR2 SYDVKM. CDR3 protein: CASSLGGLLFF. The DNA for the CDR3 is TGTGCCAGCAGTTTGGGAGGGTTACTGTTTTTT.